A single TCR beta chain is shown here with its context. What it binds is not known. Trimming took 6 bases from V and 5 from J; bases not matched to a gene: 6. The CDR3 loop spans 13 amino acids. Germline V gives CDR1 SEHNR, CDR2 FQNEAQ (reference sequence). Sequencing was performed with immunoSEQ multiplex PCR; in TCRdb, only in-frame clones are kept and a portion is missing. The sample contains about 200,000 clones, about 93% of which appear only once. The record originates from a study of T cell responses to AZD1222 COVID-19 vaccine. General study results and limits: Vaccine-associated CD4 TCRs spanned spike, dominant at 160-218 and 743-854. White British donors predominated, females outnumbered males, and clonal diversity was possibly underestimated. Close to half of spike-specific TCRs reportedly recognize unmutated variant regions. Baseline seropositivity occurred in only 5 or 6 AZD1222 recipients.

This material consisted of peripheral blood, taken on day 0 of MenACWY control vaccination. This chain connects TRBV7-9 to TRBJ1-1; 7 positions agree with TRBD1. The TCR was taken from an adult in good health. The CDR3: CASSQSGGTEAFF. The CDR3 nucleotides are TGTGCCAGCAGTCAATCAGGGGGGACTGAAGCTTTCTTT.